These T cell receptor beta chains were read from a single sample in a study of cytomegalovirus exposure and HLA in healthy donors. Produced via immunoSEQ multiplex PCR; TCRdb's table is partial and in-frame only. Among some 120,000 clones, approximately 75% were seen once, and the ten largest hold around 3.7%. What was sequenced was PBMCs. These receptors were collected from a man between 25 and 39 years old in good health and CMV-seronegative. The CDR3 runs from the conserved cysteine through the conserved F or W.

j_call	v_call	cdr3_aa
TRBJ2-5	TRBV7-6	CASSRPGETQYF
NA	TRBV11-3	CASSFDSSYEQYF
TRBJ1-4	TRBV28	CATSSNRDLFF
TRBJ2-3	TRBV18	CASSPSRGRRDTQYF
TRBJ1-2	TRBV13	CASSPQAPGQGARGYGYTF
TRBJ1-1	TRBV2	CASSEVQAEAFF
TRBJ2-1	TRBV2	CASSGGGYNEQFF
TRBJ1-6	TRBV4-2	CASSQDLGLQRTSPLHF
TRBJ2-2	TRBV4-3	CASSQGSGATGELFF
TRBJ2-1	TRBV6-4	CASSDSTGVGGNEQFF
TRBJ2-7	TRBV5-5	CASSLETRVGMSEQYF
TRBJ2-5	TRBV7-9	CASSFYGQGANQETQYF
TRBJ1-2	TRBV30	CAWSVTGVRGYTF
TRBJ2-1	TRBV14	CASSQGGTGFYNEQFF
TRBJ2-1	TRBV7-8	CASNVLAGGLNEQFF
TRBJ2-2	TRBV9	CASSVGLAGDMGELFF
TRBJ2-7	TRBV28	CASSRGSYEQYF
TRBJ1-5	TRBV13	CASSLGTGGQPQHF
TRBJ1-2	TRBV7-9	CASSTDRELYGYTF
TRBJ2-5	TRBV7-8	CASSLRPETQYF
TRBJ1-2	TRBV28	CASTLGTGNNGGYTF
TRBJ1-2	TRBV7-9	CSSSPSRDRGVGYTF
TRBJ1-5	TRBV11-2	CASSPGAQGAVQPQHF
TRBJ1-6	TRBV19	CASNSDRGGSPLHF
TRBJ1-1	TRBV7-9	CSSSLFSDTEAFF
TRBJ2-3	TRBV11-2	CASSPWASGTDTQYF
TRBJ2-1	TRBV5-4	CASSSGPPGQYNEQFF
TRBJ1-2	TRBV5-6	CASRPRDTFNYGYTF
TRBJ1-5	TRBV9	CASSSRGDSNQPQHF
TRBJ2-7	TRBV7-2	CASSLEPRGSYEQYF
TRBJ2-7	TRBV6-6	CASRSQGGGEQYF
TRBJ1-2	TRBV9	CASSPSGTIADSNYGYTF
TRBJ2-1	TRBV18	CASSYTGNNEQFF
TRBJ1-2	TRBV27	CASSFAGRVGQGNYGYTF
TRBJ1-3	TRBV5-1	CASSDGTKSGNTIYF